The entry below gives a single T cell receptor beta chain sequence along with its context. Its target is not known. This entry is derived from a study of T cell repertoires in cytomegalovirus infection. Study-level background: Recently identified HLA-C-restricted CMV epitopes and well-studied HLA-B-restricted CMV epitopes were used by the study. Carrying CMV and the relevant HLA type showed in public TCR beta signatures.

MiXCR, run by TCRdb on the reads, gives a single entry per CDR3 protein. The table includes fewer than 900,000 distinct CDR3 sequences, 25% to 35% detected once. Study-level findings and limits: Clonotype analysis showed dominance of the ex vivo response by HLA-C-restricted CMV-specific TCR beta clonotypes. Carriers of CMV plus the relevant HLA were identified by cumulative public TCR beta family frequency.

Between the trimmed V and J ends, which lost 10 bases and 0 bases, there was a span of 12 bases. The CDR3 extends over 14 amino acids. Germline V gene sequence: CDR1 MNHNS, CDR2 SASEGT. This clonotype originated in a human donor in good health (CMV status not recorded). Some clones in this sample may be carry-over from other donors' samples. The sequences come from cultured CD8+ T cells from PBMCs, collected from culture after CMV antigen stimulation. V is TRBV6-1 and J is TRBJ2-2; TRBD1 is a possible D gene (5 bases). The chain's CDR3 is CATLQGANTGELFF. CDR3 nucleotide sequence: TGTGCCACACTCCAGGGTGCGAACACCGGGGAGCTGTTTTTT.